Shown below are 9 T cell receptor beta chains from a single sample sequenced in a study of regulatory T cells in long-lasting Graves disease. Construction of TCR beta libraries relied on iRepertoire HTBI primers and on Arm-PCR targeting CDR3 regions. TCRdb ran MiXCR on the multiplex PCR reads and lists one entry per CDR3 protein. The table includes under 450,000 distinct CDR3 sequences, around 24% detected once. Time point here: persistent/refractory GD, antithyroid drugs over 5 years with positive TRAb. From RNA extracted from PBMCs, the TCR library was made. Sequenced material: peripheral blood mononuclear cells (PBMCs), taken when the disease was refractory, from a patient treated with antithyroid drugs. These receptors were taken from a female donor with Graves disease.

The V call is TRBV19, the J call TRBJ1-5, with D uncertain. Deletions cut 1 base from V and 4 bases from J, with 8 bases between. Germline V gene data show CDR1 as LNHDA and CDR2 as SQIVND (reference sequence). The CDR3 loop spans 14 amino acids. The CDR3 loop reads CASSIGARNQPQHF. For the CDR3, the DNA is TGTGCCAGTAGTATAGGGGCGAGAAATCAGCCCCAGCATTTT. The variable domain in full, completed from reference TRBV19 and TRBJ1-5, reads DGGITQSPKYLFRKEGQNVTLSCEQNLNHDAMYWYRQDPGQGLRLIYYSQIVNDFQKGDIAEGYSVSREKKESFPLTVTSAQKNPTAFYLCASSIGARNQPQHFGDGTRLSIL.

The rearrangement joins TRBV19 to TRBJ1-5; tentative D call: TRBD1 (5 bases). Germline CDR1 is LNHDA and CDR2 is SQIVND (reference sequence). The CDR3 spans 14 residues. V was clipped by 2 bases and J by 1 base, with 6 bases between them. The CDR3 reads CASSIQGSNQPQHF. In DNA form, the CDR3 reads TGTGCCAGTAGTATACAGGGAAGCAATCAGCCCCAGCATTTT.

This sequence joins TRBV11-3 and TRBJ2-1; TRBD2 agrees at 9 bases. The CDR3 has 14 amino acids. Germline V gives CDR1 SGHNT, CDR2 YENEEA. V was clipped by 8 bases and J by 9 bases; unmatched bases: 11. CDR3 nucleotides: TGTGCCAGCGCCCGTCTAGCGGGATCGGGTGAGCAGTTCTTC. Protein: CASARLAGSGEQFF.

Ten or more counts support this clonotype. The gene calls are TRBV2 and TRBJ2-2; TRBD2 matches at 11 bases. CDR3 length: 16 amino acids. V was pared by 3 bases and J by 2 bases, with 2 bases of the junction left unmatched. Germline CDR1 is SNHLY and CDR2 is FYNNEI. In DNA, the CDR3 is TGTGCCAGCAGTGAGGGACTAGCGGTTAACACCGGGGAGCTGTTTTTT. The encoded protein is CASSEGLAVNTGELFF.

CDR3 protein: CASSFDLGVSNQPQHF. CDR3 in DNA: TGTGCCAGCAGCTTCGATTTGGGTGTCAGCAATCAGCCCCAGCATTTT. The chain uses TRBV7-3 and TRBJ1-5; D unclear. Germline CDR1 SGHTA, CDR2 FQGTGA. V was pared by 3 bases and J by 1 base, with 13 bases between. The CDR3 length is 16 residues.

In this sample, this clonotype turned up many times. The rearrangement uses TRBV28 and TRBJ2-7, with TRBD1 matching 8 bases. CDR3 size: 13 residues. Germline trimming cut 10 bases from V and 0 bases from J; bases unmatched to any gene: 5. Germline V lookup: CDR1 MDHEN, CDR2 SYDVKM. The CDR3 region has the DNA TGTGCCATCCGGGACAGGAGCTCCTACGAGCAGTACTTC. This translates into CAIRDRSSYEQYF.

The J gene is TRBJ2-4, the V gene TRBV5-1; D call uncertain. Trimming removed 0 bases from V and 1 base from J, with 8 bases in between. This CDR3 has 15 residues. Germline lookup yields CDR1 SGHRS and CDR2 YFSETQ. In nucleotides, the CDR3 is TGCGCCAGCAGCTTGGCGGCAGCTGCCAAAAACATTCAGTACTTC. It is translated as CASSLAAAAKNIQYF.

The chain is built from TRBV5-1 and TRBJ2-7; the D call may be TRBD1 or TRBD2 (5 bases each). V was pared by 6 bases and J by 2 bases, with 15 bases between. The V gene's germline CDR1 is SGHRS and CDR2 YFSETQ. This CDR3 contains 14 residues. The CDR3 nucleotides read TGCGCCAGCACGTTTCAGGGAGAGCCCTACGAGCAGTACTTC. This gives the protein CASTFQGEPYEQYF. Combining the CDR3 with reference TRBV5-1 and TRBJ2-7 gives the whole variable domain KAGVTQTPRYLIKTRGQQVTLSCSPISGHRSVSWYQQTPGQGLQFLFEYFSETQRNKGNFPGRFSGRQFSNSRSEMNVSTLELGDSALYLCASTFQGEPYEQYFGPGTRLTVT.

As regards this clonotype: This sequence may be a read error, since a much larger clone differs from it by one base. The CDR3 ends on some other residue instead of the conserved phenylalanine or tryptophan, so this is likely a read error. V gene TRBV2 combines with J gene TRBJ2-5; TRBD1 aligns across 8 bases. Per the germline V gene, CDR1 is SNHLY and CDR2 is FYNNEI. The CDR3 is made up of 16 amino acids. J lost 3 bases, V lost 6 bases, and 12 bases had no gene match. The CDR3 region has the DNA TGTGCCAGCAGGCGCGACAGGGGCTTTTCTGAAGAGACCCAGTACTAC. Protein sequence: CASRRDRGFSEETQYY.